One and the same sample provided the 16 T cell receptor beta chains below, sequenced in a study of cytomegalovirus exposure and HLA in healthy donors. The study ran its PCR with 60 Vbeta and 13 Jbeta primers. Profiled with immunoSEQ multiplex PCR; TCRdb holds only in-frame clones, not every one. Among some 150,000 clones listed, 70% to 90% were seen once. What was sequenced was PBMCs. The receptors stem from a young woman in good health and CMV-seronegative.

On this clone itself: Relative to the germline gene, one junction end is altered; a read error may explain this. The CDR3: CASSLPSEAGELFF. The CDR3, as DNA: TGTGCTAGCAGCCTACCAAGTGAGGCCGGGGAGCTGTTTTTT. The rearrangement joins TRBV7-7 to TRBJ2-2; D is uncertain. There are 14 residues in the CDR3. CDR1 is SSHAT and CDR2 is FNYEAQ in the germline V gene (reference sequence).

CDR3: CASTPGVAGVGEQFF. The DNA of the CDR3 is TGTGCCAGCACCCCGGGGGTAGCGGGAGTGGGTGAGCAGTTCTTC. The chain uses TRBV27 and TRBJ2-1; TRBD2 matches at 9 bases. This CDR3 region has 15 residues. From germline, CDR1 is MNHEY and CDR2 SMNVEV (reference sequence). With V trimmed by 7 bases and J by 9 bases, 13 bases remained unmatched.

The J gene is TRBJ1-2, the V gene TRBV19, with 7 bases aligning to TRBD1. The trim removed 5 bases at V and 4 bases at J, leaving 16 bases unmatched. This CDR3 has 17 residues. Germline-derived CDR1 and CDR2 are LNHDA and SQIVND (reference sequence). The CDR3 here is CASSSRQGPAFGYGYTF. CDR3 DNA sequence: TGTGCCAGTAGTTCGCGACAGGGTCCCGCGTTCGGCTATGGCTACACCTTC.

DNA for the CDR3: TGTGCCAGTAGTATGCGCGGGACAGTCTATAGCAATCAGCCCCAGCATTTT. Its protein is CASSMRGTVYSNQPQHF. This chain links TRBV19 with TRBJ1-5; 7 nucleotides line up with TRBD1. J lost 0 bases, V lost 3 bases, and 8 bases had no gene match. The CDR3 totals 17 residues. Germline CDR1 is LNHDA and CDR2 is SQIVND (reference sequence). The complete variable domain, with remaining parts taken from reference TRBV19 and TRBJ1-5, reads DGGITQSPKYLFRKEGQNVTLSCEQNLNHDAMYWYRQDPGQGLRLIYYSQIVNDFQKGDIAEGYSVSREKKESFPLTVTSAQKNPTAFYLCASSMRGTVYSNQPQHFGDGTRLSIL.

This chain links TRBV7-2 with TRBJ2-7, with 9 bases identical to TRBD2. V was pared by 4 bases and J by 6 bases, with 10 bases of the junction left unmatched. The germline gives CDR1 SGHTA, CDR2 FQGNSA. There are 15 residues in the CDR3. The CDR3 DNA sequence: TGTGCCAGCAGCTCGCTAGCGGGAAGTGTGGGCGAGCAGTACTTC. Translated, it gives CASSSLAGSVGEQYF.

The rearrangement uses TRBV7-6 and TRBJ2-6, with 7 nucleotides matching TRBD1. This CDR3 has 16 residues. With 2 bases clipped from V and 2 bases from J, the junction kept 3 bases outside the gene matches. CDR1 and CDR2 (germline): SGHVS, FNYEAQ. CDR3 in amino acids: CASSLRQGTGANVLTF. As DNA, the CDR3 is TGTGCCAGCAGCTTAAGACAGGGTACTGGGGCCAACGTCCTGACTTTC.

This chain uses TRBV18 with TRBJ1-4; D is perhaps TRBD1 (5 bases). The CDR3 consists of 15 residues. V was pared by 6 bases and J by 7 bases, with 18 bases between. Germline values: CDR1 KGHSH, CDR2 LQKENI. The CDR3 DNA sequence: TGTGCCAGCTCCCCCACGAGGGCGGGGGGTGAAAAACTGTTTTTT. Its protein product is CASSPTRAGGEKLFF. Complete variable domain (other parts from reference TRBV18 and TRBJ1-4): NAGVMQNPRHLVRRRGQEARLRCSPMKGHSHVYWYRQLPEEGLKFMVYLQKENIIDESGMPKERFSAEFPKEGPSILRIQQVVRGDSAAYFCASSPTRAGGEKLFFGSGTQLSVL.

The chain joins TRBV28 to TRBJ2-5, with 9 bases lining up with TRBD2. The germline CDR1 and CDR2 sequences are MDHEN and SYDVKM. CDR3 length: 15 residues. Germline trimming cut 10 bases from V and 2 bases from J; bases unmatched to any gene: 11. The DNA for the CDR3 is TGTGCCACCCACCGCAGCGGGGGGCTACAAGAGACCCAGTACTTC. This gives the protein CATHRSGGLQETQYF.

This chain links TRBV5-1 with TRBJ2-5, with D tentatively TRBD2 (6 bases). The V gene lost 3 bases and the J gene lost 0 bases, with 9 bases spanning the gap. Germline V gene lookup returns CDR1 SGHRS and CDR2 YFSETQ. The CDR3 loop spans 14 amino acids. CDR3 loop: CASSWDSYQETQYF. The CDR3, as DNA: TGCGCCAGCAGCTGGGACTCATACCAAGAGACCCAGTACTTC.

V gene TRBV25-1 combines with J gene TRBJ1-6; 7 nucleotides align to TRBD1. The CDR3 has 15 residues. The V gene's germline CDR1 is MGHDK and CDR2 SYGVNS. Unmatched junction bases numbered 5, after V lost 5 bases and J lost 4 bases. Written as DNA, the CDR3 is TGTGCCAGCAGTCCCCGGGACAGATATAATTCACCCCTCCACTTT. Protein sequence: CASSPRDRYNSPLHF.

This clone was seen once. V gene TRBV28 combines with J gene TRBJ1-2; D unclear. This CDR3 region has 13 residues. The V end was cut by 3 bases, the J end by 4 bases, with 9 bases between. The germline CDR1 and CDR2 sequences are MDHEN and SYDVKM. Written as DNA, the CDR3 is TGTGCCAGCAGTTTTATTAATTCCTATGGCTACACCTTC. This codes for CASSFINSYGYTF.

The rearrangement joins TRBV29-1 to TRBJ2-1; 8 bases are shared with TRBD2. This CDR3 is built from 15 residues. V was clipped by 6 bases and J by 5 bases; unmatched bases: 12. Germline V lookup: CDR1 SQVTM, CDR2 ANQGSEA. This CDR3 reads CSVGLTSAWDNEQFF. In DNA, the CDR3 is TGCAGCGTCGGACTGACTAGCGCTTGGGACAATGAGCAGTTCTTC.

This chain uses TRBV5-8 with TRBJ1-2; weak D call: TRBD1 (5 bases). The CDR3 is 16 amino acids. Trimming removed 9 bases at V and 5 bases at J, with 26 bases between. CDR1 SGHTS and CDR2 YDEGEE come from the germline V gene. CDR3 nucleotides: TGTGCCACCTATCAGGCCAGGGTTCCTTCATGGTATGGCTACACCTTC. Residues: CATYQARVPSWYGYTF.

This clone was seen a handful of times. The chain couples TRBV19 to TRBJ1-4; no clear D. Trimming shortened V by 5 bases and J by 4 bases, and 11 bases separated the two germline ends. The germline gives CDR1 LNHDA, CDR2 SQIVND (reference sequence). The CDR3 covers 14 residues. The CDR3 DNA sequence: TGTGCCAGTAGTGAGGCGAACCTTAATGAAAAACTGTTTTTT. The encoded protein is CASSEANLNEKLFF.

The chain uses TRBV10-3 and TRBJ1-6; TRBD1 agrees at 7 bases. V lost 10 bases and J lost 0; bases outside the gene matches: 18. From germline, CDR1 is ENHRY and CDR2 SYGVKD. The CDR3 has 19 residues. For the CDR3, the DNA is TGTGCCACGTCAGACAGGGCCAATTATGAGAGCTCCTATAATTCACCCCTCCACTTT. This sequence encodes CATSDRANYESSYNSPLHF.

This sequence joins TRBV5-4 and TRBJ2-3, with TRBD2 matching over 11 bases. The ends lost 4 bases at V and 0 bases at J; junction bases unmatched: 7. Germline V gene sequence: CDR1 SGHNT, CDR2 YYREEE (reference sequence). This CDR3 has 17 residues. The chain's CDR3 is CASSRPLAGGSTDTQYF. The CDR3 DNA reads TGTGCCAGCAGCCGCCCGCTAGCGGGGGGTAGCACAGATACGCAGTATTTT. The variable domain in full, with the rest retrieved from reference TRBV5-4 and TRBJ2-3, is ETGVTQSPTHLIKTRGQQVTLRCSSQSGHNTVSWYQQALGQGPQFIFQYYREEENGRGNFPPRFSGLQFPNYSSELNVNALELDDSALYLCASSRPLAGGSTDTQYFGPGTRLTVL.